These 10 T cell receptor beta chains came from one sample sequenced in a study of T-cell reconstitution after alpha-beta-depleted transplantation in children. Unique molecular identifiers featured in how the TCRbeta library was prepared. TCRdb reprocessed the PCR reads with MiXCR, giving one entry per CDR3 protein. The sample lists 250,000 to 300,000 distinct CDR3 sequences, about a tenth occurring once. Sequenced here: PBMCs, sampled before TCRalphabeta/CD19-depleted stem cell transplant. These receptor sequences come from a boy in the first two years of life with acute myeloid leukemia, due to receive a stem cell transplant.

This clonotype has ten or more counts. The chain uses TRBV7-9 and TRBJ2-6; weak D call: TRBD1 (5 bases). The CDR3 is 16 amino acids. V dropped 3 bases and J dropped 2 bases, with 11 bases sitting between them. CDR1 is SEHNR and CDR2 is FQNEAQ in the germline V gene (reference sequence). The CDR3: CASSFPQETGANVLTF. The CDR3 nucleotides read TGTGCCAGCAGCTTCCCACAGGAAACTGGGGCCAACGTCCTGACTTTC.

This clonotype appeared a single time. The rearrangement joins TRBV7-9 to TRBJ2-7; D is undetermined. This CDR3 is built from 14 residues. V gave up 4 bases and J gave up 2 bases, with 12 bases separating them. CDR1 is SEHNR and CDR2 is FQNEAQ in the germline V gene (reference sequence). Written as DNA, the CDR3 is TGTGCCAGCAGCTCTGTGGGCAGGCCCTACGAGCAGTACTTC. This sequence encodes CASSSVGRPYEQYF. The whole variable domain, remainder taken from reference TRBV7-9 and TRBJ2-7, is DTGVSQNPRHKITKRGQNVTFRCDPISEHNRLYWYRQTLGQGPEFLTYFQNEAQLEKSRLLSDRFSAERPKGSFSTLEIQRTEQGDSAMYLCASSSVGRPYEQYFGPGTRLTVT.

The chain links TRBV28 to TRBJ2-7, with 9 nucleotides matching TRBD2. The V segment lost 3 bases and the J segment 2 bases; nucleotides outside the gene matches: 5. The CDR3 loop spans 15 amino acids. Per the germline V gene, CDR1 is MDHEN and CDR2 is SYDVKM. CDR3: CASSLVSGGAYEQYF. The CDR3 DNA reads as TGTGCCAGCAGTTTGGTTAGCGGGGGAGCCTACGAGCAGTACTTC.

The chain employs TRBV7-3 and TRBJ2-3, with no clear D. The V end lost 5 bases, the J end lost 4 bases, and 10 bases lay between the germline ends. This CDR3 is built from 13 residues. Germline assignment: CDR1 SGHTA and CDR2 FQGTGA. The CDR3 loop reads CASSLRRADTQYF. The CDR3, as DNA: TGTGCCAGCAGCCTAAGAAGGGCAGATACGCAGTATTTT.

This clonotype came up many times. The chain links TRBV5-1 to TRBJ1-4; no reliable D call. Germline V gives CDR1 SGHRS, CDR2 YFSETQ. The ends were cut back, 6 bases at V and 7 bases at J, with 16 bases in the middle. The CDR3 totals 14 residues. In nucleotides, the CDR3 is TGCGCCAGCAAAAGAGGCGATGCGGGTGAAAAACTGTTTTTT. Its protein product is CASKRGDAGEKLFF.

This clonotype has a count of ten or more. CDR3 sequence: CASSYSGAGVAGAPYEQYF. In DNA form, the CDR3 reads TGTGCCAGCAGTTACTCGGGGGCGGGGGTGGCAGGGGCCCCCTACGAGCAGTACTTC. This chain connects TRBV6-5 to TRBJ2-7; D may be TRBD2 (7 bases). CDR3 size: 19 residues. V lost 0 bases and J 2 bases, leaving 23 bases between the germline ends. Germline CDR1 MNHEY, CDR2 SVGAGI.

The chain links TRBV2 to TRBJ2-1; D is tentatively TRBD1 or TRBD2 (6 bases each). Trimming took off 9 bases at V and 7 bases at J, with 16 bases between the two ends. Germline CDR1 is SNHLY and CDR2 is FYNNEI. The CDR3 is 13 amino acids. CDR3 sequence reads: CARGGTGWNEQFF. The CDR3 DNA is TGTGCCAGGGGGGGAACAGGGTGGAATGAGCAGTTCTTC.

V gene TRBV28 combines with J gene TRBJ2-1; 11 bases align to TRBD2. CDR1 and CDR2 (germline): MDHEN, SYDVKM. J lost 5 bases, V lost 6 bases, and 15 bases had no gene match. CDR3 length: 18 residues. CDR3 loop: CASRSLRLAGRVNNEQFF. The CDR3 bases are TGTGCCAGCAGGTCTCTTAGACTAGCGGGAAGGGTGAACAATGAGCAGTTCTTC.

The sample holds a few counts of this clonotype. The rearrangement joins TRBV7-3 to TRBJ2-7; D unresolved. The CDR3 spans 14 residues. Between the trimmed V and J ends, which lost 1 base and 4 bases, there was a span of 11 bases. Germline V gene sequence: CDR1 SGHTA, CDR2 FQGTGA. CDR3 in amino acids: CASSLMGKGYEQYF. CDR3 nucleotide sequence: TGTGCCAGCAGCTTAATGGGGAAAGGGTACGAGCAGTACTTC.

The J gene is TRBJ2-7, the V gene TRBV20-1; D is undetermined. V lost 0 bases to trimming and J lost 0 bases, with 9 bases between them. There are 14 residues in the CDR3. CDR1 is DFQATT, CDR2 SNEGSKA, per germline (reference sequence). CDR3 sequence: CSARDPVGSYEQYF. The DNA of the CDR3 is TGCAGTGCTAGAGATCCCGTCGGCTCCTACGAGCAGTACTTC.